The T cell receptor beta chain under discussion was sequenced for a study of blood T cell repertoires in COVID-19. Looking at the study overall: Samples representing acute and convalescent COVID-19 were sourced from the United States, Italy and Spain. From T cells, B-cell-depleted T cells, or PBMCs came the material, which was cDNA or gDNA.

Source study methods: Estimates of nucleated cell counts were drawn from the amplification of reference gene primers. The table came from immunoSEQ multiplex PCR; TCRdb's copy has only in-frame clones and leaves some out. The V and J calls and clone size are taken from that table; D and trimming were inferred from the DNA. Among about 200,000 clones listed, over 80% were seen once. Seattle's enrolled individuals joined amid active infection and were then monitored longitudinally. Germline loops: CDR1 LGHDT, CDR2 YNNKEL (reference sequence). V was cut by 0 bases and J by 4 bases, with 22 bases left in between. The CDR3 has 19 amino acids.

The sequence was collected from a man in his sixties with COVID-19, enrolled during active disease. The V call is TRBV3-1 (or the pseudogene TRBV3-2), the J call TRBJ2-1, with D maybe TRBD1 (6 bases). Sequenced input: peripheral blood. The CDR3 DNA reads as TGTGCCAGCAGCCAAGAATTTAGTATCTCAGGGACACTTTACAATGAGCAGTTCTTC. Translating it yields CASSQEFSISGTLYNEQFF.